The 16 T cell receptor beta chains listed next were all sequenced from one sample in a study of molecular identifiers for immune sequencing clone quantification. MiXCR, run by TCRdb on the PCR reads, gives a single entry per CDR3 protein. There are more than 450,000 distinct CDR3 sequences in the sample; about 25% occur only once, and approximately 0.8% lies in the top ten. Sequencing was performed on naive CD8+ T cells from blood, with Jurkat cell RNA spiked in. Documented subset: FACS-sorted CD8+CD4-CCR7+CD45RA+ naive T cells. The receptors were sampled from a human donor in good health. Some libraries in this study had Jurkat cell RNA spiked in.

To note about this clonotype: This CDR3 is missing its conserved last phenylalanine or tryptophan, likely due to a read error. The genes are TRBV14 and TRBJ2-7; 7 positions agree with TRBD1. CDR3 length equals 18 residues. Germline V gives CDR1 SGHDN, CDR2 FVKESK. V shed 1 base and J 3 bases; nucleotides not matched to a gene: 15. The CDR3 loop is CASSQGDPLKQGFYEQYS. The CDR3, as DNA: TGTGCCAGCAGCCAAGGAGACCCGTTAAAACAGGGGTTCTACGAGCAGTACTCC.

V usage is TRBV10-1 and J usage is TRBJ2-7, with a weak D call TRBD1 (6 bases). CDR3 length: 14 residues. Germline values: CDR1 WNHNN, CDR2 SYGVQD (reference sequence). V lost 0 bases, J lost 7 bases, and 13 bases lay in between. In nucleotides, the CDR3 is TGCGCCAGCAGTGAGTCGGTGGGACACAGGGAGCAGTACTTC. It encodes CASSESVGHREQYF.

This clonotype was found many times. The CDR3 loop is CASSRGQGIGEKLFF. DNA for the CDR3: TGTGCCAGCAGCCGCGGACAGGGGATTGGTGAAAAACTGTTTTTT. The J gene is TRBJ1-4, the V gene TRBV5-5, with 9 nucleotides matching TRBD1. This CDR3 has 15 residues. Trimming at V came to 4 bases and at J to 7 bases, leaving 8 bases not matched to a gene. Germline V CDR1 and CDR2: SGHKS, YYEKEE (reference sequence).

In this sample, this clonotype turned up a few times. The V and J genes are TRBV5-1 and TRBJ1-4; D is unresolved. Looked up from germline, CDR1 is SGHRS and CDR2 is YFSETQ. Trimming cost V 3 bases and J 6 bases, with 18 bases left between them. The CDR3 extends over 16 amino acids. The CDR3 sequence: CASSSGITLEHEKLFF. CDR3 bases: TGCGCCAGCAGCTCCGGCATCACACTGGAACATGAAAAACTGTTTTTT.

This clonotype has only a few counts. V is TRBV4-3 and J is TRBJ2-1, with D perhaps TRBD1 (5 bases). The CDR3 covers 17 residues. CDR1 and CDR2 from the germline V gene are LGHNA and YSLEER. Between the trimmed V and J ends, which lost 4 bases and 7 bases, there was a span of 23 bases. CDR3 nucleotides: TGCGCCAGCAGCCCTACCTCGTGGGGCCCCGGCAATAATGAGCAGTTCTTC. It yields the protein CASSPTSWGPGNNEQFF.

This clonotype was observed many times. The genes are TRBV19 and TRBJ1-5; D remains ambiguous. Trimming removed 7 bases at V and 3 bases at J, with 13 bases between. The CDR3 consists of 14 residues. Looked up from germline, CDR1 is LNHDA and CDR2 is SQIVND (reference sequence). CDR3 protein: CASIPDGDNQPQHF. The CDR3 DNA follows: TGTGCCAGTATACCAGACGGGGACAATCAGCCCCAGCATTTT. Using reference TRBV19 and TRBJ1-5 for the parts outside the CDR3, the full variable domain is DGGITQSPKYLFRKEGQNVTLSCEQNLNHDAMYWYRQDPGQGLRLIYYSQIVNDFQKGDIAEGYSVSREKKESFPLTVTSAQKNPTAFYLCASIPDGDNQPQHFGDGTRLSIL.

The rearrangement links TRBV5-4 to TRBJ2-3, with a weak D call TRBD1 (6 bases). The V gene's germline CDR1 is SGHNT and CDR2 YYREEE (reference sequence). Trimming took 4 bases from V and 0 from J, leaving 15 bases between them. The CDR3 is 16 residues long. The CDR3 DNA reads as TGTGCCAGCAGCCTGGGACACCTAACTAGCACAGATACGCAGTATTTT. Its protein is CASSLGHLTSTDTQYF.

A note on this clonotype: Without the conserved terminal phenylalanine or tryptophan, this CDR3 likely stems from a read error. The chain carries TRBV20-1 and TRBJ1-1, with TRBD1 matching over 11 bases. The V and J ends lost 2 bases and 4 bases, in that order; junction bases with no gene match: 6. The CDR3 runs to 15 residues. The germline gives CDR1 DFQATT, CDR2 SNEGSKA (reference sequence). CDR3 DNA sequence: TGCAGTGCTAGACGGACAGGGGGCGCGGGCACTGAAGCTTTCCTT. Amino acid sequence: CSARRTGGAGTEAFL.

This clonotype was observed many times. The V call is TRBV29-1, the J call TRBJ2-3, with 7 bases lining up with TRBD1. CDR3 length: 14 amino acids. CDR1 is SQVTM, CDR2 ANQGSEA, per germline. Unmatched junction bases numbered 6, after V lost 6 bases and J lost 0 bases. The CDR3 is CSVRGTESTDTQYF. The CDR3, as DNA: TGCAGCGTCAGGGGGACGGAGAGCACAGATACGCAGTATTTT.

This clonotype was observed a few times. This sequence joins TRBV4-1 and TRBJ2-7; D remains unclear. Per germline, CDR1 MGHRA and CDR2 YSYEKL. This CDR3 comprises 15 residues. The V gene lost 0 bases and the J gene lost 3 bases, with 12 bases spanning the gap. The CDR3 bases are TGCGCCAGCAGCCAAGACATGGAAAGGTACTACGAGCAGTACTTC. This gives the protein CASSQDMERYYEQYF.

Worth noting for this clonotype: The junction and the germline gene differ at one end; a read error may be behind it. The chain couples TRBV19 to TRBJ1-1, with 8 bases matching TRBD1. This CDR3 is 14 amino acids long. Germline CDR1 and CDR2: LNHDA and SQIVND (reference sequence). The CDR3 bases are TGTGCCAGTAGTACCGGGACAGGCGCCACTGAAGCTCTCTTT. Translation gives CASSTGTGATEALF.

This clonotype was seen a handful of times. V and J are TRBV12-3 or TRBV12-4 and TRBJ2-3, with 8 bases aligning to TRBD1. The V gene end was trimmed by 4 bases and the J gene end by 5 bases; junction bases not matched to a gene: 11. The CDR3 consists of 16 residues. The CDR3: CASSSTKGQGLDTQYF. The CDR3 nucleotides read TGTGCCAGCAGTTCCACCAAAGGACAGGGACTAGATACGCAGTATTTT.

The table lists this clonotype with many counts. CDR3 sequence (DNA): TGTGCCAGCAGTCCCCTCCTAGCGGGGAGCACAGATACGCAGTATTTT. Translating gives CASSPLLAGSTDTQYF. The chain has TRBV28 and TRBJ2-3, with 9 bases fitting TRBD2. V lost 5 bases and J lost 0; bases outside the gene matches: 6. CDR3 length equals 16 residues. Germline values: CDR1 MDHEN, CDR2 SYDVKM.

CDR3 sequence (DNA): TGCGCCAGCAGCCAAGAAGAAGTGGGGGCCTACTACGAGCAGTACTTC. Translation gives CASSQEEVGAYYEQYF. The rearrangement joins TRBV4-1 to TRBJ2-7, with D possibly being TRBD1 (6 bases). The V and J ends lost 0 bases and 3 bases respectively, with 15 bases between them. There are 16 residues in the CDR3. Germline V gives CDR1 MGHRA, CDR2 YSYEKL.

In the case of this clonotype: Lacking the conserved final phenylalanine or tryptophan, this CDR3 likely reflects a read error. V is TRBV7-2 and J is TRBJ2-1; no clear D. Germline loops: CDR1 SGHTA, CDR2 FQGNSA. The CDR3 length is 11 residues. The V end was cut by 6 bases, the J end by 9 bases, with 9 bases between. CDR3: CASRVGVEQFI. DNA for the CDR3: TGTGCCAGCAGAGTAGGAGTTGAGCAGTTCATC.

This clonotype was detected only a few times. V is TRBV6-2 or TRBV6-3 and J is TRBJ2-3; 9 bases are shared with TRBD1. CDR1 is MNHEY, CDR2 SVGEGT, per germline. The junction had 9 bases not matched to a gene; V was cut back by 5 bases and J by 3 bases. The CDR3 covers 16 residues. In DNA, the CDR3 is TGTGCCAGCAGTCTACTGAGGACAGGGGTGACAGATACGCAGTATTTT. As protein: CASSLLRTGVTDTQYF.